This is a list of T cell receptor beta chains from one sample in a study of blood T cell repertoires in COVID-19. Sequencing used immunoSEQ multiplex PCR; TCRdb keeps in-frame clones, though not all of them. The table has 250,000 to 350,000 clones, 80% to 90% seen once. Specimen: peripheral blood. The receptor set was obtained from a man aged 18 to 30 who had recovered from COVID-19. Each CDR3 is given with its conserved first and last residue. Clone size is not always given. Where it is, it says once, few, many or a class for expanded clones.

v_gene: TRBV4-1; abundance: NA; j_gene: TRBJ2-7; CDR3aa: CASSQAGLREQYF
v_gene: TRBV5-4; abundance: NA; j_gene: TRBJ2-1; CDR3aa: CASSLDWYVGEQFF
v_gene: TRBV4-2; abundance: NA; j_gene: TRBJ2-4; CDR3aa: CASSQGQKNIQYF
v_gene: TRBV5-4; abundance: NA; j_gene: TRBJ2-2; CDR3aa: CASSLGTGNTGELFF
v_gene: TRBV30; abundance: NA; j_gene: TRBJ1-1; CDR3aa: CAWSVRQGSMNTEAFF
v_gene: TRBV6-2/TRBV6-3; abundance: NA; j_gene: TRBJ1-1; CDR3aa: CASSYASMNTEAFF
v_gene: TRBV9; abundance: NA; j_gene: TRBJ2-7; CDR3aa: CASSVAASGRGEQYF
v_gene: TRBV25-1; abundance: NA; j_gene: TRBJ1-1; CDR3aa: CASTTGAYRTEAFF
v_gene: TRBV7-9; abundance: NA; j_gene: TRBJ2-7; CDR3aa: CASSLLGYEQYF
v_gene: TRBV19; abundance: once; j_gene: TRBJ1-1; CDR3aa: CASRRDRNTEAFF
v_gene: TRBV4-1; abundance: NA; j_gene: TRBJ1-5; CDR3aa: CASSQGEAQPQHF
v_gene: TRBV6-1; abundance: NA; j_gene: TRBJ1-5; CDR3aa: CASSEPAGGSQPQHF
v_gene: TRBV30; abundance: once; j_gene: TRBJ2-1; CDR3aa: CAWSLLVEADEQFF
v_gene: TRBV2; abundance: NA; j_gene: TRBJ1-1; CDR3aa: CATGQGNTEAFF
v_gene: TRBV9; abundance: NA; j_gene: TRBJ1-5; CDR3aa: CASSAGDDDQPQHF
v_gene: TRBV18; abundance: NA; j_gene: TRBJ2-1; CDR3aa: CASSPLQGFNEQFF
v_gene: TRBV5-6; abundance: NA; j_gene: TRBJ1-6; CDR3aa: CASSPTQGAPNSPLHF
v_gene: TRBV6-5; abundance: NA; j_gene: TRBJ1-1; CDR3aa: CASSPGQRGTEAFF
v_gene: TRBV6-6; abundance: NA; j_gene: TRBJ2-3; CDR3aa: CASSLRVPGTDTQYF
v_gene: TRBV4-1; abundance: NA; j_gene: TRBJ2-1; CDR3aa: CASSHRSGTGGIGEQFF
v_gene: TRBV23-1; abundance: NA; j_gene: TRBJ1-5; CDR3aa: CASSQSVPLIQPQHF
v_gene: TRBV19; abundance: NA; j_gene: TRBJ2-1; CDR3aa: CASSTGLAGYVEQFF
v_gene: TRBV20-1; abundance: NA; j_gene: TRBJ1-6; CDR3aa: CSASGQGNSPLHF
v_gene: TRBV4-2; abundance: NA; j_gene: TRBJ2-7; CDR3aa: CASSQVESSYEQYF
v_gene: TRBV18; abundance: NA; j_gene: TRBJ1-1; CDR3aa: CASSETVNTEAFF
v_gene: TRBV15; abundance: NA; j_gene: TRBJ2-7; CDR3aa: CATSRELAGVGEQYF
v_gene: TRBV2; abundance: NA; j_gene: TRBJ2-7; CDR3aa: CASSIDRGASYEQYF
v_gene: TRBV29-1; abundance: NA; j_gene: TRBJ2-5; CDR3aa: CSVVWDRGRQETQYF
v_gene: TRBV14; abundance: NA; j_gene: TRBJ2-7; CDR3aa: CASSHRQGLGEQYF
v_gene: TRBV6-2/TRBV6-3; abundance: NA; j_gene: TRBJ2-5; CDR3aa: CASSYPTPPTEGQSETQYF
v_gene: TRBV27; abundance: NA; j_gene: TRBJ1-6; CDR3aa: CASSLTGYNSPLHF
v_gene: TRBV5-1; abundance: NA; j_gene: TRBJ2-2; CDR3aa: CASSLVAGGPTGELFF
v_gene: TRBV5-1; abundance: once; j_gene: TRBJ1-1; CDR3aa: CASSPTPGQEALEAFF
v_gene: TRBV6-6; abundance: NA; j_gene: TRBJ1-6; CDR3aa: CASQTGLGSPLHF
v_gene: TRBV4-1; abundance: once; j_gene: TRBJ2-6; CDR3aa: CASSHPGGTVSSGANVLTF
v_gene: TRBV29-1; abundance: once; j_gene: TRBJ2-7; CDR3aa: CSARDRVSYEQYF
v_gene: TRBV2; abundance: NA; j_gene: TRBJ2-3; CDR3aa: CASRNEATGGDTQYF
v_gene: TRBV11-2; abundance: NA; j_gene: TRBJ2-1; CDR3aa: CASSLDPGTRSYNEQFF
v_gene: TRBV19; abundance: few; j_gene: TRBJ2-5; CDR3aa: CASSMGSQETQYF
v_gene: TRBV27; abundance: NA; j_gene: TRBJ2-7; CDR3aa: CASRGLGSYEQYF
v_gene: TRBV11-2; abundance: NA; j_gene: TRBJ2-1; CDR3aa: CASSFSGTNEQFF
v_gene: TRBV27; abundance: NA; j_gene: TRBJ2-2; CDR3aa: CASSPQTSGGVFNTGELFF
v_gene: TRBV7-3; abundance: NA; j_gene: TRBJ1-4; CDR3aa: CASSLTGTSWGEKLFF
v_gene: TRBV3-1/TRBV3-2; abundance: NA; j_gene: TRBJ1-1; CDR3aa: CASSQEVFRNTEAFF
v_gene: TRBV4-2; abundance: NA; j_gene: TRBJ1-2; CDR3aa: CASSQGTGINYGYTF
v_gene: TRBV2; abundance: NA; j_gene: TRBJ2-5; CDR3aa: CASSPGGETQYF
v_gene: TRBV20-1; abundance: NA; j_gene: TRBJ1-1; CDR3aa: CSASGTGGLGAFF
v_gene: TRBV19; abundance: NA; j_gene: TRBJ2-7; CDR3aa: CASSWGQPSYEQYF
v_gene: TRBV6-5; abundance: NA; j_gene: TRBJ2-2; CDR3aa: CASRGLAGEVGELFF
v_gene: TRBV7-9; abundance: NA; j_gene: TRBJ2-5; CDR3aa: CASSFGVSGETQYF